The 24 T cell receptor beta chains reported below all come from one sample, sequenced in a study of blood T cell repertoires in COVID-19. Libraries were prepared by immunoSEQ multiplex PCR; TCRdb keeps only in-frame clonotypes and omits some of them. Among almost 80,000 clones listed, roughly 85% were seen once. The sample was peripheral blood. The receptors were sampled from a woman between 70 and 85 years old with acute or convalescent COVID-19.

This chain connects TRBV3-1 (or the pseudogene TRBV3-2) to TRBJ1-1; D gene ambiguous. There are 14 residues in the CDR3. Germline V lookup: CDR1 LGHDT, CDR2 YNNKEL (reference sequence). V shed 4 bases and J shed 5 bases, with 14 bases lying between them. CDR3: CASSRGDHGTEAFF. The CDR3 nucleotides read TGTGCCAGCAGCCGAGGAGATCACGGGACTGAAGCTTTCTTT.

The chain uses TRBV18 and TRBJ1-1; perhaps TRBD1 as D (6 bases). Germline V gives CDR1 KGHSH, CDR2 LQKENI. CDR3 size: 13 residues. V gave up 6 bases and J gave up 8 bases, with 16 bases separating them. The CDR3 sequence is CASSPGQREEAFF. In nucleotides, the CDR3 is TGTGCCAGCTCCCCTGGACAGAGAGAGGAAGCTTTCTTT.

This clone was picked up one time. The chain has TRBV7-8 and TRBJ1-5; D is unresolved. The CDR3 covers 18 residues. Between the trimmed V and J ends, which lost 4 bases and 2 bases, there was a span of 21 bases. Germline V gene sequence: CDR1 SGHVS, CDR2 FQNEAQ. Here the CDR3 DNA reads TGTGCCAGCAGCTCCTCCCGGGTATGGGGAGTTGGCAATCAGCCCCAGCATTTT. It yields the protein CASSSSRVWGVGNQPQHF.

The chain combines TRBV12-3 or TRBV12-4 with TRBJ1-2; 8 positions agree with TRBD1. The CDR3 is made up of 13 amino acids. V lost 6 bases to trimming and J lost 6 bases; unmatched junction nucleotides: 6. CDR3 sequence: CASSPQGADGYTF. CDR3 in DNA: TGTGCCAGCAGCCCCCAGGGGGCCGATGGCTACACCTTC.

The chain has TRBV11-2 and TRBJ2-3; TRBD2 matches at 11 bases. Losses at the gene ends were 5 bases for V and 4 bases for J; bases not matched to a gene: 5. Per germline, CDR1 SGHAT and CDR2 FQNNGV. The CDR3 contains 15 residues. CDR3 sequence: CASSQGLAEADTQYF. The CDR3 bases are TGTGCCAGCAGCCAGGGACTAGCGGAGGCAGATACGCAGTATTTT.

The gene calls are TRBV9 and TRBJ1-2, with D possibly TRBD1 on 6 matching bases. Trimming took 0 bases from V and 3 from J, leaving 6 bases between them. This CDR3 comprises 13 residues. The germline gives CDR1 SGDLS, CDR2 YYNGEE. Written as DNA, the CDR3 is TGTGCCAGCAGCGTAGACAGGGACTATGGCTACACCTTC. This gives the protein CASSVDRDYGYTF. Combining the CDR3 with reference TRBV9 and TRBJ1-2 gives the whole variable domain DSGVTQTPKHLITATGQRVTLRCSPRSGDLSVYWYQQSLDQGLQFLIQYYNGEERAKGNILERFSAQQFPDLHSELNLSSLELGDSALYFCASSVDRDYGYTFGSGTRLTVV.

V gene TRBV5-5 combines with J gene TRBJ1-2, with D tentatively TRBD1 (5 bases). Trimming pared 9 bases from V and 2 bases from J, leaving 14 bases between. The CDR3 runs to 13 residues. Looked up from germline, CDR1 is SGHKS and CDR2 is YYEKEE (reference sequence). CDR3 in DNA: TGTGCCACGGGGGTTGGTCGGAACTATGGCTACACCTTC. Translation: CATGVGRNYGYTF.

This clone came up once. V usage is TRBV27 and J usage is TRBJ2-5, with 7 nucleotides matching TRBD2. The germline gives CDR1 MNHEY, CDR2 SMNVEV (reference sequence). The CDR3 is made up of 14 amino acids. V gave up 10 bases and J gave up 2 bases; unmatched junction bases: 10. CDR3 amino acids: CAKSGLVSQETQYF. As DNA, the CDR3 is TGTGCCAAATCCGGACTAGTAAGTCAAGAGACCCAGTACTTC.

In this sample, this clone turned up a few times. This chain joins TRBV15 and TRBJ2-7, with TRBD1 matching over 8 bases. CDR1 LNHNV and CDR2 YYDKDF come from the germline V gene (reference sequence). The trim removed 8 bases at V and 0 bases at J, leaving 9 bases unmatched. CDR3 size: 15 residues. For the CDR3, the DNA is TGTGCCACCGGACGGACAGGGAAAAGCTCCTACGAGCAGTACTTC. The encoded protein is CATGRTGKSSYEQYF.

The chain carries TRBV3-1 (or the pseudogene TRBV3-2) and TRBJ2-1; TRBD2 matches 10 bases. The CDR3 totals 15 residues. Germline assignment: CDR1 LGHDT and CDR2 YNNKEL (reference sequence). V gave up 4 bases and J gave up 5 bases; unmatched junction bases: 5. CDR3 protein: CASSLAGGPHNEQFF. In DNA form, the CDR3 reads TGTGCCAGCAGCCTAGCGGGAGGCCCCCACAATGAGCAGTTCTTC.

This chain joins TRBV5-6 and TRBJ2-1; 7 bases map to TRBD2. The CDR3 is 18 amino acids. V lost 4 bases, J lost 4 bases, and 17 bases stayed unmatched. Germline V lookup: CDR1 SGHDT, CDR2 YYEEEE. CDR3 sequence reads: CASSPEPTPSGQYNEQFF. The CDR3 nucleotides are TGTGCCAGCAGCCCCGAACCCACACCTAGCGGTCAATACAATGAGCAGTTCTTC. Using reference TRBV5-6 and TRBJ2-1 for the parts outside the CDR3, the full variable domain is DAGVTQSPTHLIKTRGQQVTLRCSPKSGHDTVSWYQQALGQGPQFIFQYYEEEERQRGNFPDRFSGHQFPNYSSELNVNALLLGDSALYLCASSPEPTPSGQYNEQFFGPGTRLTVL.

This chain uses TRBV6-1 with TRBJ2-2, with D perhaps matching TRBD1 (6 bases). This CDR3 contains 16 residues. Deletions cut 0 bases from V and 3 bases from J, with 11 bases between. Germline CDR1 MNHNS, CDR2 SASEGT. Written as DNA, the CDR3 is TGTGCCAGCAGTGAAGCGGCTCAGGGGCACACCGGGGAGCTGTTTTTT. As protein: CASSEAAQGHTGELFF.

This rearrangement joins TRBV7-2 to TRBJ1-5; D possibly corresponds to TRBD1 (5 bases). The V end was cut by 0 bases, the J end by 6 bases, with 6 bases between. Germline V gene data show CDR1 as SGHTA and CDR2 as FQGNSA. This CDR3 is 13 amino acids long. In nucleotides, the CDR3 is TGTGCCAGCAGCTTAGCACAGGCTCAGCCCCAGCATTTT. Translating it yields CASSLAQAQPQHF.

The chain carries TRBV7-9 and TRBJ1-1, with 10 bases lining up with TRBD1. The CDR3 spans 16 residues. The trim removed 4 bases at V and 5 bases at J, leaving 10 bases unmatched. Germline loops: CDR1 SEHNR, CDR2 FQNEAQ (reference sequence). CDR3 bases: TGTGCCAGCAGCTCTGGACAGGGGGTAAGGGGAACTGAAGCTTTCTTT. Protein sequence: CASSSGQGVRGTEAFF.

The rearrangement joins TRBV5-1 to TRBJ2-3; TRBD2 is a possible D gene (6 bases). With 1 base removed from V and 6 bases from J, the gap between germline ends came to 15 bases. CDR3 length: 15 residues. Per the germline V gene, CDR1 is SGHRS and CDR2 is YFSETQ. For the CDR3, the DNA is TGCGCCAGCAGCTTGCCGTTACCGGGAGCGGATACGCAGTATTTT. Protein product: CASSLPLPGADTQYF.

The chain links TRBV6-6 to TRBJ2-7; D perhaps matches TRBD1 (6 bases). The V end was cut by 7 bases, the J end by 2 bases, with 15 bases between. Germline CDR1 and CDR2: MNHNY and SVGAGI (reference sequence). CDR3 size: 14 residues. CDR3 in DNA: TGTGCCAGCACTCCACAGGGACCTCCCTACGAGCAGTACTTC. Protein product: CASTPQGPPYEQYF.

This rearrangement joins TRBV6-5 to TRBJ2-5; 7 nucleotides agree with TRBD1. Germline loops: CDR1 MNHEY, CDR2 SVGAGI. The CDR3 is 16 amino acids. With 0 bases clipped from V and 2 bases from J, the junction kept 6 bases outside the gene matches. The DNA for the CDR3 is TGTGCCAGCAGTTACTCTCAGACAGGGCCTCAAGAGACCCAGTACTTC. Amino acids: CASSYSQTGPQETQYF.

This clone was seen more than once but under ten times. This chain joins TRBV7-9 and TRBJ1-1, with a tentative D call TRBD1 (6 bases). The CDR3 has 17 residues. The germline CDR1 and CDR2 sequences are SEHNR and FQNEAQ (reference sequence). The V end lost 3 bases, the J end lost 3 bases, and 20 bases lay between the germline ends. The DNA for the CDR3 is TGTGCCAGCAGCTTTTTTCCCCGGGACACAGAATACACTGAAGCTTTCTTT. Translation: CASSFFPRDTEYTEAFF.

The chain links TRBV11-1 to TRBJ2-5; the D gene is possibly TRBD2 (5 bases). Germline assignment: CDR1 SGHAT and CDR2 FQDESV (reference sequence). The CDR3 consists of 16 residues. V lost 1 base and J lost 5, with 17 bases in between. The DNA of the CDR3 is TGTGCCAGCAGCTTAGAGACGAGACGGGGTTTGGAGACCCAGTACTTC. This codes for CASSLETRRGLETQYF.

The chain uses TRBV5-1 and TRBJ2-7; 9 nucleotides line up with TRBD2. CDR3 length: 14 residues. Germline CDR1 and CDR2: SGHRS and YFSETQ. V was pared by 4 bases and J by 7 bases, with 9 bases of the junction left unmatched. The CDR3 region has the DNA TGCGCCAGCAGCCCCACGTTGAGCGGGGGGGAGCAGTACTTC. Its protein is CASSPTLSGGEQYF.

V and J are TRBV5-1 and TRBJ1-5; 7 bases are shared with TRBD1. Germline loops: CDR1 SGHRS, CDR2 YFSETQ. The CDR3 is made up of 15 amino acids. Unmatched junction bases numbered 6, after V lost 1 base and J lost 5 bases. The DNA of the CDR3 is TGCGCCAGCAGCTTGACCGGGACAGCTTATCAGCCCCAGCATTTT. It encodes CASSLTGTAYQPQHF.

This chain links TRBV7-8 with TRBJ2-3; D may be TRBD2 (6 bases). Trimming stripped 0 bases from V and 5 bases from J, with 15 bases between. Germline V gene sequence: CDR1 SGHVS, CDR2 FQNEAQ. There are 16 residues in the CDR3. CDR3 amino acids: CASSLARSGVGDTQYF. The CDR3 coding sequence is TGTGCCAGCAGCTTAGCGCGGTCGGGAGTGGGAGATACGCAGTATTTT.

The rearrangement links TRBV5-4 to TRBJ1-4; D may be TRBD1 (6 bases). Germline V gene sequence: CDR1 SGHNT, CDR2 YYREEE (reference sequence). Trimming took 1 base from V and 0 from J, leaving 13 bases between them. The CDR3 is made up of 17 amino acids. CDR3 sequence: CASSLTPGATTNEKLFF. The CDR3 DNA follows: TGTGCCAGCAGCTTGACCCCAGGGGCAACAACTAATGAAAAACTGTTTTTT.

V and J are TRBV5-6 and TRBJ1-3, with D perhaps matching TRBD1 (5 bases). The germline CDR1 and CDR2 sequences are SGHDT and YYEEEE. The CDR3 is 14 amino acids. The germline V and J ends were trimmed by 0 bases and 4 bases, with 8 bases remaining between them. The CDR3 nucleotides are TGTGCCAGCAGCTTGGGACAGTTCGGAAACACCATATATTTT. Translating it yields CASSLGQFGNTIYF.